This TCR beta chain was sequenced during a study of CD8 T cells in ankylosing spondylitis. Broader study findings: Seemingly distinctive of ankylosing spondylitis blood was a TCR beta motif formed by eight highly homologous variants.

Of note for this clonotype: Its target is not known.

TCRdb recomputed calls from the 5' RACE reads with MiXCR, one row per CDR3 protein. The sample records 500,000 to 550,000 distinct CDR3 sequences, about an eighth being singletons. The length of the CDR3 is 13 residues. Germline V lookup: CDR1 SGHRS, CDR2 YFSETQ. The V gene lost 5 bases and the J gene lost 4 bases, with 9 bases spanning the gap. The sequence was collected from a male donor with ankylosing spondylitis. Sequencing was done on a sample of blood, either unsorted or a sorted T cell fraction (not recorded which). The J gene is TRBJ1-4, the V gene TRBV5-1; D unclear. The CDR3 spells CASSTMDNEKLFF. CDR3 in DNA: TGCGCCAGCAGTACGATGGATAATGAAAAACTGTTTTTT.